The T cell receptor (beta chain) under discussion was sequenced for a study of beta chain features in type 1 diabetes. The whole isolated RNA underwent reverse transcription, so sequencing captured expressed TCRB transcripts. Here immunoSEQ multiplex PCR was the method, and the copy in TCRdb shows in-frame clones only, minus some. The sample consists of about 320,000 clones, roughly 15% of them appearing once. Germline loops: CDR1 SNHLY, CDR2 FYNNEI. Trimming took off 6 bases at V and 5 bases at J, with 13 bases between the two ends. The CDR3 spans 13 residues. Broader study findings: Shorter templates may be favored by PCR, equally so in patients and controls.

This clone was observed a few times. Its matching antigen is unknown. J is TRBJ1-1 and V is TRBV2; D may be TRBD1 (5 bases). This receptor was obtained from a man between 25 and 39 years old in good health. The sample consisted of central memory CD4+ T cells from blood. The CDR3 reads CASRKTEGTEAFF. CDR3 nucleotides: TGTGCCAGCAGAAAAACAGAGGGGACTGAAGCTTTCTTT.